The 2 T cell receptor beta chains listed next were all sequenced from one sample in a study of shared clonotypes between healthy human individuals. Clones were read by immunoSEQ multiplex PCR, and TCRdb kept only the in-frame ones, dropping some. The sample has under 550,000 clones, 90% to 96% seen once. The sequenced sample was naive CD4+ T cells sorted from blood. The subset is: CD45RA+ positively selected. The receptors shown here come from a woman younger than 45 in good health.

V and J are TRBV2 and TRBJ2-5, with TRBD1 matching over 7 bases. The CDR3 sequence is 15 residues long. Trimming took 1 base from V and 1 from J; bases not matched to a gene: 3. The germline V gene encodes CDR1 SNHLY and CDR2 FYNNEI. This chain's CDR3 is CASSEVQGRQETQYF. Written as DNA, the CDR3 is TGTGCCAGCAGTGAAGTACAGGGGCGCCAAGAGACCCAGTACTTC.

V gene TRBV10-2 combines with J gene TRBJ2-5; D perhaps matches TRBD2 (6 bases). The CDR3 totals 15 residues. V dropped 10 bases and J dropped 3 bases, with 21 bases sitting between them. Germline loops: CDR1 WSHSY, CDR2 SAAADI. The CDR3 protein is CATKLSGLYEETQYF. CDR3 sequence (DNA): TGCGCCACCAAACTTAGCGGATTGTATGAAGAGACCCAGTACTTC.